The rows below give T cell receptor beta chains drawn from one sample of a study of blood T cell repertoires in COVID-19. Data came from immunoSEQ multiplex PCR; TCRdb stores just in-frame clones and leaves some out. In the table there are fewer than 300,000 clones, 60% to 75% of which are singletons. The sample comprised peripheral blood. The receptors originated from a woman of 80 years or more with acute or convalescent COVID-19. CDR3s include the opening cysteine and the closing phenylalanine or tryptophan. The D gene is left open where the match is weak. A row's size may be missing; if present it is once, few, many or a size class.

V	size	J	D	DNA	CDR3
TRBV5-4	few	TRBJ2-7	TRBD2	TGTGCCAGCAGCACCGGACTAGCGGGAGGGTCCTACGAGCAGTACTTC	CASSTGLAGGSYEQYF
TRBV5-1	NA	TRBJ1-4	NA	TGCGCCAGCAGCTTAGGCCGAGGTGAAAAACTGTTTTTT	CASSLGRGEKLFF
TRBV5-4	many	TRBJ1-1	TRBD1	TGTGCCAGCAGCGTGGGACAGAAGAACACTGAAGCTTTCTTT	CASSVGQKNTEAFF
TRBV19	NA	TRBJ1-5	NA	TGTGCCAGTAGTATAGGGGGAGGGATTGCCGGCAATCAGCCCCAGCATTTT	CASSIGGGIAGNQPQHF
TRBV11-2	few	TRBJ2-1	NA	TGTGCCAGCAGCTTAGCGGGATACAATGAGCAGTTCTTC	CASSLAGYNEQFF
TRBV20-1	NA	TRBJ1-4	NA	TGCAGTGCTAGTGGAGCTGCAACTAATGAAAAACTGTTTTTT	CSASGAATNEKLFF
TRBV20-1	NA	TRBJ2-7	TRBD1	TGCAGTGCTCGACAGGGTTACGAGCAGTACTTC	CSARQGYEQYF
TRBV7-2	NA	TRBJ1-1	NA	TGTGCCAGCAGCCTAACCTTCGCAGGGTTGAACACTGAAGCTTTCTTT	CASSLTFAGLNTEAFF
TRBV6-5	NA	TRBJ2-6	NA	TGTGCCAGCAGTTTGCTCATTAGTGCTGGGGCCAACGTCCTGACTTTC	CASSLLISAGANVLTF
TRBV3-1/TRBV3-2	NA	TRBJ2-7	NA	TGTGCCAGCAGCCAAGATCCCCTTCTCTACGAGCAGTACTTC	CASSQDPLLYEQYF
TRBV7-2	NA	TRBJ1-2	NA	TGTGCCAGCAGCTTAGGGTCAGGCTATGGCTACACCTTC	CASSLGSGYGYTF
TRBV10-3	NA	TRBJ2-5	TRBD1	TGTGCCATCAGTGAGCGGGACAGGATAGGGGGAGAGACCCAGTACTTC	CAISERDRIGGETQYF
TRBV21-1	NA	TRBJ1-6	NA	TGTGCCAGCAGCAAAAGGGACACCGAGAGCTCCTATAATTCACCCCTCCACTTT	CASSKRDTESSYNSPLHF
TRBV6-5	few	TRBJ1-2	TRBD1	TGTGCCAGCAGTTACCGGACAGGGGGTAACTATGGCTACACCTTC	CASSYRTGGNYGYTF
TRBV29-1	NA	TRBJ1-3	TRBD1	TGCAGCGTGGAAGGACAGGGCTCCAGCTCTGGAAACACCATATATTTT	CSVEGQGSSSGNTIYF
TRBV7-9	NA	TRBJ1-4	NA	TGTGCCAGCAGCTTAAGCAGATCCATCAGGGCTAATGAAAAACTGTTTTTT	CASSLSRSIRANEKLFF
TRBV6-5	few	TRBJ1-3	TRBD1	TGTGCCAGCAGTTACAGTTGGACAGGGTCTGGAAACACCATATATTTT	CASSYSWTGSGNTIYF
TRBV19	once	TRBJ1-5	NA	TGTGCCAGTAGTATAGCCGCCCGGGTTGGCAATCAGCCCCAGCATTTT	CASSIAARVGNQPQHF
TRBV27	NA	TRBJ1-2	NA	TGTGCCAGCAGCCCCCCGGCGGGGGGCTACACCTTC	CASSPPAGGYTF
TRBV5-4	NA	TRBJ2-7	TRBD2	TGTGCCAGCAGCCCGCCGGGACTAGCGGGAGTCTACGAGCAGTACTTC	CASSPPGLAGVYEQYF
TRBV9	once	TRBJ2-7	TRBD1	TGTGCCAGCAGCCTACCGGGACAGGGTGCCGAGCAGTACTTC	CASSLPGQGAEQYF
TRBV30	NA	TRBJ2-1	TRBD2	TGTGCCTGGAGTGTGACGGGAGGATTCGACTTTGAGCAGTTCTTC	CAWSVTGGFDFEQFF
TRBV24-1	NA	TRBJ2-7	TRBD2	TGTGCCACCACTCCACTAGCGAGCTACGAGCAGTACTTC	CATTPLASYEQYF
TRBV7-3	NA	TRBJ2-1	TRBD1	TGTGCCAGCAGCCTAGGGACAGGGGCCACTGAGCAGTTCTTC	CASSLGTGATEQFF
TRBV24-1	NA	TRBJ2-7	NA	TGTGCCACCAGTGAGGGAGGGGGTCCCTACGAGCAGTACTTC	CATSEGGGPYEQYF
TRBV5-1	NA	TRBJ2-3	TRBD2	TGCGCCAGCAGCTTGACGCTAGCGGGGGCCCACGTCGTCCCAGATACGCAGTATTTT	CASSLTLAGAHVVPDTQYF
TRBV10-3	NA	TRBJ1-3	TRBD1	TGTGCCATCAGTGAGAGACAGGGATCAACTGGAAACACCATATATTTT	CAISERQGSTGNTIYF
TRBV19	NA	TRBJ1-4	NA	TGTGCCAGTAGAGGGGCCCCTAATGAAAAACTGTTTTTT	CASRGAPNEKLFF
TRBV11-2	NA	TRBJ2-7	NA	TGTGCCAGCAGCTCCTACTACGAGCAGTACTTC	CASSSYYEQYF
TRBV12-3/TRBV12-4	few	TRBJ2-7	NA	TGTGCCACCGGCAGTGAACTACGTGTGCAGTACTTC	CATGSELRVQYF
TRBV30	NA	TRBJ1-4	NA	TGTGCCTGGAGTGTACACGGGGGAGAAAAACTGTTTTTT	CAWSVHGGEKLFF
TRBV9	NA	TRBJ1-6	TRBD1	TGTGCCAGCAGCGAGGGAAGACAGGGAAATTCACCCCTCCACTTT	CASSEGRQGNSPLHF
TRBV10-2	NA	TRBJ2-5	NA	TGCGCCAGCAGTGCCGCGGAGACCCAGTACTTC	CASSAAETQYF
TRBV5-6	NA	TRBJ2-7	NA	TGTGCCAGCAGCTTAAAGCCAGGGCCAAACTACGAGCAGTACTTC	CASSLKPGPNYEQYF
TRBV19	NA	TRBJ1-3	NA	TGTGCCAGTAGTATCGCCAGGGTTGGAAACACCATATATTTT	CASSIARVGNTIYF
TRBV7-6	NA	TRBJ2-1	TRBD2	TGTGCCAGCAGCTTAGCACCTAGCGGGAGAGACAATGAGCAGTTCTTC	CASSLAPSGRDNEQFF
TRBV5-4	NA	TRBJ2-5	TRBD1	TGTGCCAGCAGCTTCTGGGACAGACAAGAGACCCAGTACTTC	CASSFWDRQETQYF
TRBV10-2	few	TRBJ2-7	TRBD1	TGCGCCAGCAGTGAGGCCCGGACAGGGCGATCCTACGAGCAGTACTTC	CASSEARTGRSYEQYF
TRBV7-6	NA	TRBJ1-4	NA	TGTGCCAGCAGCTTAGCGCCGGGGAATGGGGATGAAAAACTGTTTTTT	CASSLAPGNGDEKLFF
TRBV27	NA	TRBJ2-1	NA	TGTGCCAGCAGTCTCGGGACTCTTTACAATGAGCAGTTCTTC	CASSLGTLYNEQFF
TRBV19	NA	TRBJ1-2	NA	TGTGCCAGTACCAGACCAGGGCGGACTAGCTACACCTTC	CASTRPGRTSYTF